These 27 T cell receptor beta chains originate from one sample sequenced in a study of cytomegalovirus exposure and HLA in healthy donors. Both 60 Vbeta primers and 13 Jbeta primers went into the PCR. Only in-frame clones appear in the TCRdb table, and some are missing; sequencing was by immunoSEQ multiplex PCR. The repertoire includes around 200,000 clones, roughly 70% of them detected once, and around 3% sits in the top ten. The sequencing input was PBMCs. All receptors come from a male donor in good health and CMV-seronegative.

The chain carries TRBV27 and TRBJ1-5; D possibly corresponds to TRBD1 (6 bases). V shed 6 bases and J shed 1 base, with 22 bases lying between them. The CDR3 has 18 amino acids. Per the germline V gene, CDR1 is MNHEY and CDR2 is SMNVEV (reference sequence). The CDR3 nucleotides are TGTGCCAGCAGACCGCTCAGGGGCTCCCAATTCAGCAATCAGCCCCAGCATTTT. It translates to CASRPLRGSQFSNQPQHF.

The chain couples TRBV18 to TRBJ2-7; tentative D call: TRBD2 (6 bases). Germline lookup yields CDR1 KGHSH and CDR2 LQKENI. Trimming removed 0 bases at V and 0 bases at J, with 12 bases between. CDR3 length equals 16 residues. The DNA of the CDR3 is TGTGCCAGCTCACCACCGGAGGGGTTGAGCTCCTACGAGCAGTACTTC. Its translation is CASSPPEGLSSYEQYF.

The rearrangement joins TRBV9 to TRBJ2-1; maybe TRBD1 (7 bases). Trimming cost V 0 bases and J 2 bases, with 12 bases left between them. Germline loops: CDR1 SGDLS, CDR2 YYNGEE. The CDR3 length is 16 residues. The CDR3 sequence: CASSVGGRGAYNEQFF. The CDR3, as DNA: TGTGCCAGCAGCGTAGGGGGCAGGGGGGCCTACAATGAGCAGTTCTTC.

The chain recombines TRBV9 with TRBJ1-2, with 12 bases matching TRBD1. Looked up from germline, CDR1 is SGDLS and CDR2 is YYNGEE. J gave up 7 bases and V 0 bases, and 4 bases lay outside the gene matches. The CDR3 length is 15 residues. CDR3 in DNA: TGTGCCAGCAGCGTAGGGGGACAGGGGGCGGCTGGCTACACCTTC. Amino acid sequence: CASSVGGQGAAGYTF.

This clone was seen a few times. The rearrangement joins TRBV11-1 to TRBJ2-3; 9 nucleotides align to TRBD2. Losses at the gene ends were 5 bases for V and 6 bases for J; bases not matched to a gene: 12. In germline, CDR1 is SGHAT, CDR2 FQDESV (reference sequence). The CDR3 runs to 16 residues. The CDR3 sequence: CASSLGLSGSSDTQYF. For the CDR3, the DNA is TGTGCCAGCAGCCTAGGACTTAGCGGGAGTTCGGATACGCAGTATTTT.

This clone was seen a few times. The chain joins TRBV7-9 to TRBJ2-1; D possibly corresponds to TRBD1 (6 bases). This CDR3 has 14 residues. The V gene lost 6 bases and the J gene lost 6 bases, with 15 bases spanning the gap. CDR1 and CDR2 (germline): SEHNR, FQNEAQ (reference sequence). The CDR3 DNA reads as TGTGCCAGCAGTTCTACTACAGGGTTCAATGAGCAGTTCTTC. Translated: CASSSTTGFNEQFF.

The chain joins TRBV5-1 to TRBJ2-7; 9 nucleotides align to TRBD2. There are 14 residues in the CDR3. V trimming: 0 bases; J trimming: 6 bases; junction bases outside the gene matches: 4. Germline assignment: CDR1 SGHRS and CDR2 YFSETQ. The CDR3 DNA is TGCGCCAGCAGCTTGGGTCTAGCGGGGCGCGAGCAGTACTTC. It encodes CASSLGLAGREQYF.

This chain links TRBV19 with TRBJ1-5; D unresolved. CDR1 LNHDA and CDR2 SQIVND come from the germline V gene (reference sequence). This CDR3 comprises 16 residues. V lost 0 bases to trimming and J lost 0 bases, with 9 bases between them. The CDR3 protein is CASSIEQLHSNQPQHF. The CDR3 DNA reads TGTGCCAGTAGTATAGAACAGCTTCATAGCAATCAGCCCCAGCATTTT.

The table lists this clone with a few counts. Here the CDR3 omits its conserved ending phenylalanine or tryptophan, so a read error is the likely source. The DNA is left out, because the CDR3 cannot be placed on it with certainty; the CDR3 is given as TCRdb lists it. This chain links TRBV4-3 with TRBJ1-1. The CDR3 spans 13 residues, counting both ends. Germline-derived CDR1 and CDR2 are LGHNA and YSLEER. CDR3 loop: CASSQPDGGYASV.

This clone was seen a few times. The CDR3 protein is CAWSVLAGGPQPYF. CDR3 sequence (DNA): TGTGCCTGGAGCGTACTAGCGGGGGGCCCACAACCGTACTTC. The chain is built from TRBV30 and TRBJ2-5; 12 positions match TRBD2. This CDR3 is built from 14 residues. Germline V gene lookup returns CDR1 GTSNPN and CDR2 SVGIG (reference sequence). Losses at the gene ends were 3 bases for V and 13 bases for J; bases not matched to a gene: 12.

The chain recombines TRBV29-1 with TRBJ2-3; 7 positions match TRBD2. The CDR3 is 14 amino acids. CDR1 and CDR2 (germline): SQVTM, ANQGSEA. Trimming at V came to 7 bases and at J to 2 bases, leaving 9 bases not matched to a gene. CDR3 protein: CSGLPGGTTDTQYF. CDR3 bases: TGCAGCGGTCTTCCGGGAGGAACCACAGATACGCAGTATTTT.

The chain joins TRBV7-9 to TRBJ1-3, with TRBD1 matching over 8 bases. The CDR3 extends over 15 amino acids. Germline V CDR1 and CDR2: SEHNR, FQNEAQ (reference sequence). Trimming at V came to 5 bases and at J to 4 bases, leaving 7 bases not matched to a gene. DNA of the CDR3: TGTGCCAGCAGCCTTCAGGGGGCTACAGGAAACACCATATATTTT. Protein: CASSLQGATGNTIYF.

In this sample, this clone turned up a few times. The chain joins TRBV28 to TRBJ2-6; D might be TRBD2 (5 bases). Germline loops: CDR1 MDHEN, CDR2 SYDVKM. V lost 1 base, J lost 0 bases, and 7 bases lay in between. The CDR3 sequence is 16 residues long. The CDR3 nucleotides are TGTGCCAGCAGTTTATTCCGGGGCTCTGGGGCCAACGTCCTGACTTTC. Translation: CASSLFRGSGANVLTF.

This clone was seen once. The CDR3 sequence: CSVGPSGGYGYTF. In DNA, the CDR3 is TGCAGCGTTGGGCCTTCCGGGGGCTATGGCTACACCTTC. This chain uses TRBV29-1 with TRBJ1-2; TRBD1 might be the D (5 bases). Germline V CDR1 and CDR2: SQVTM, ANQGSEA. V dropped 4 bases and J dropped 4 bases, with 13 bases sitting between them. This CDR3 spans 13 amino acids.

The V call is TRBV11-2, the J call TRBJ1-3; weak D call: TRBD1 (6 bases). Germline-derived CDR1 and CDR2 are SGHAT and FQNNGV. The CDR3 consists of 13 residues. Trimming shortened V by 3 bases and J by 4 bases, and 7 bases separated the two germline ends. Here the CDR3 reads CASSFQGGNTIYF. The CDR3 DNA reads TGTGCCAGCAGCTTCCAGGGGGGAAACACCATATATTTT.

The CDR3 sequence: CASSSNLQGMAEAFF. The CDR3 region has the DNA TGTGCCAGTAGTTCCAACTTACAGGGGATGGCTGAAGCTTTCTTT. The V gene is TRBV19, the J gene TRBJ1-1, with 7 bases aligning to TRBD1. Looked up from germline, CDR1 is LNHDA and CDR2 is SQIVND (reference sequence). The CDR3 consists of 15 residues. V shed 5 bases and J 6 bases; nucleotides not matched to a gene: 12.

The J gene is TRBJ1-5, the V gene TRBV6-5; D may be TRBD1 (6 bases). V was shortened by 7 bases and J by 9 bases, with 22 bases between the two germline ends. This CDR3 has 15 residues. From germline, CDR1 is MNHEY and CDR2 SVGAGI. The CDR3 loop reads CASILDMTGQTPQHF. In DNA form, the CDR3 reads TGTGCCAGCATTCTCGACATGACAGGCCAGACGCCCCAGCATTTT.

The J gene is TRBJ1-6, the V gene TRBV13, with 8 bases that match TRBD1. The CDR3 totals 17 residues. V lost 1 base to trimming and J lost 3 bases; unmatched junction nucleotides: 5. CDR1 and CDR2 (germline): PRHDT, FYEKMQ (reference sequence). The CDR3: CASSLAAGTGYNSPLHF. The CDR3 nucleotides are TGTGCCAGCAGCTTAGCCGCCGGGACAGGCTATAATTCACCCCTCCACTTT.

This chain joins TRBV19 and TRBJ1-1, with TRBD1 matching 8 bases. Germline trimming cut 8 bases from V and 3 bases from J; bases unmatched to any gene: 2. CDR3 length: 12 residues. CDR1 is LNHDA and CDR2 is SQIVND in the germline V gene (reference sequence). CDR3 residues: CASHRGDTEAFF. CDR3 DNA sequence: TGTGCCAGTCACAGGGGGGACACTGAAGCTTTCTTT.

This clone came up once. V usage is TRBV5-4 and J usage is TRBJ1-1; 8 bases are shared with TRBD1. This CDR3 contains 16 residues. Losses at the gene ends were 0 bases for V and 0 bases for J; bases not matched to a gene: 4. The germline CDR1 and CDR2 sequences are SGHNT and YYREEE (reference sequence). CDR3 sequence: CASSLDRGTMNTEAFF. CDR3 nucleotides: TGTGCCAGCAGCTTGGACAGGGGGACAATGAACACTGAAGCTTTCTTT.

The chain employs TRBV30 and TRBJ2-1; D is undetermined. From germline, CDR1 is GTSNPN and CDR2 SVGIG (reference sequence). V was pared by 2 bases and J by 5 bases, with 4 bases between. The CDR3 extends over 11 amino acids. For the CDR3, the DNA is TGTGCCTGGAGTCAGGACAATGAGCAGTTCTTC. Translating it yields CAWSQDNEQFF.

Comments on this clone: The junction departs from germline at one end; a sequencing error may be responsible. CDR3 loop: CASSQVSQLAGFYYEQYF. CDR3 sequence (DNA): TGTGCCAGCAGTCAAGTAAGCCAACTAGCGGGCTTTTACTACGAGCAGTACTTC. The rearrangement joins TRBV4-2 to TRBJ2-7, with TRBD2 matching over 9 bases. Looked up from germline, CDR1 is LGHNA and CDR2 is YNFKEQ. The CDR3 sequence is 18 residues long.

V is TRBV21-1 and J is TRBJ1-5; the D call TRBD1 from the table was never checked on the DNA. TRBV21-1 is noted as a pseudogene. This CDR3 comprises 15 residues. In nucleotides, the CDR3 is TGTGCCAGCAGCCTGCGACAGGGGGCGAACCAGCCCCAGCATTTT. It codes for CASSLRQGANQPQHF.

The CDR3 is CASSQGLAVNEQFF. The CDR3 bases are TGTGCCAGCAGCCAGGGACTAGCAGTCAATGAGCAGTTCTTC. V gene TRBV11-2 combines with J gene TRBJ2-1, with 9 nucleotides matching TRBD2. V lost 5 bases and J lost 6; bases outside the gene matches: 5. The germline gives CDR1 SGHAT, CDR2 FQNNGV. This CDR3 has 14 amino acids.

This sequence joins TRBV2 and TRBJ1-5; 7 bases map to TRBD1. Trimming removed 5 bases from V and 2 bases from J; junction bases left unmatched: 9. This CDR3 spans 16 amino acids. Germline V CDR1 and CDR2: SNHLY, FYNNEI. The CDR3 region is CASSKTGQGGNQPQHF. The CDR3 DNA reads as TGTGCCAGCAGTAAGACAGGGCAGGGCGGCAATCAGCCCCAGCATTTT.

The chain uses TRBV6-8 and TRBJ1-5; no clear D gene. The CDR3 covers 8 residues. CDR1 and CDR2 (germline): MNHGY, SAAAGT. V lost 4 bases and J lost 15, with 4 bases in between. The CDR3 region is CASSLWHF. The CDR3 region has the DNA TGTGCCAGCAGTTTATGGCATTTT.

The CDR3 spells CASSLGVVTDTQYF. CDR3 nucleotide sequence: TGTGCCAGCAGCTTAGGTGTAGTCACAGATACGCAGTATTTT. This rearrangement joins TRBV11-3 to TRBJ2-3, with D uncertain. The CDR3 totals 14 residues. V lost 1 base, J lost 2 bases, and 7 bases lay in between. Germline assignment: CDR1 SGHNT and CDR2 YENEEA.